The next 14 T cell receptor beta chains were all read from a single sample in a study of cytotoxic CD8 clonotypes in ibrutinib-treated CLL. The repertoire was sequenced with immunoSEQ multiplex PCR; TCRdb's copy has only in-frame clones and lacks some. Among about 68,000 clones listed, just over 90% were seen once. The sequenced sample was PBMCs, obtained after 12 months of ibrutinib treatment. The receptor set was obtained from a human donor with chronic lymphocytic leukemia.

This chain connects TRBV11-3 to TRBJ1-6; D perhaps matches TRBD1 (5 bases). CDR1 is SGHNT, CDR2 YENEEA, per germline. The CDR3 is made up of 14 amino acids. V was cut by 3 bases and J by 8 bases, with 11 bases left in between. This CDR3 reads CASSFGGYDSPLHF. The CDR3, as DNA: TGTGCCAGCAGCTTTGGGGGGTATGATTCACCCCTCCACTTT.

This clone came up once. The chain has TRBV5-1 and TRBJ2-5; D gene unclear. V shed 4 bases and J shed 4 bases, with 14 bases lying between them. Germline CDR1 reads SGHRS; CDR2 reads YFSETQ. The CDR3 covers 14 residues. CDR3 sequence reads: CASSKGPGGETQYF. The CDR3 DNA sequence: TGCGCCAGCAGCAAGGGCCCCGGCGGAGAGACCCAGTACTTC.

The CDR3 here is CASSDQNQYTDTQYF. The DNA of the CDR3 is TGTGCCAGCAGTGATCAAAACCAATACACAGATACGCAGTATTTT. The rearrangement joins TRBV25-1 to TRBJ2-3; no clear D. The germline V and J ends were trimmed by 3 bases and 2 bases, with 12 bases remaining between them. CDR1 and CDR2 (germline): MGHDK, SYGVNS. The CDR3 covers 15 residues.

V usage is TRBV5-8 and J usage is TRBJ1-1; D ambiguous. The CDR3 covers 12 residues. Germline V gene data show CDR1 as SGHTS and CDR2 as YDEGEE. Trimming removed 4 bases from V and 11 bases from J, with 15 bases in between. The CDR3 here is CASSPARRSAFF. The CDR3 DNA sequence: TGTGCCAGCAGCCCTGCCAGGAGGTCGGCTTTCTTT.

This chain uses TRBV11-2 with TRBJ2-3; possibly TRBD2 for D (6 bases). Germline loops: CDR1 SGHAT, CDR2 FQNNGV. V was pared by 0 bases and J by 1 base, with 11 bases between. There are 16 residues in the CDR3. The CDR3: CASSLDVASGTDTQYF. CDR3 nucleotides: TGTGCCAGCAGCTTAGATGTGGCTAGCGGCACAGATACGCAGTATTTT.

J is TRBJ2-1 and V is TRBV10-2; 12 bases align to TRBD2. From germline, CDR1 is WSHSY and CDR2 SAAADI. V shed 4 bases and J 3 bases; nucleotides not matched to a gene: 16. This CDR3 is 20 amino acids long. The CDR3 sequence is CASSVRIGTSGRNLYNEQFF. The DNA for the CDR3 is TGCGCCAGCAGTGTCAGGATAGGAACTAGCGGGAGGAACCTCTACAATGAGCAGTTCTTC.

The chain couples TRBV7-2 to TRBJ1-2, with 8 nucleotides matching TRBD1. CDR3 size: 16 residues. Germline assignment: CDR1 SGHTA and CDR2 FQGNSA. V was pared by 5 bases and J by 4 bases, with 12 bases of the junction left unmatched. Here the CDR3 reads CASSQGQVPTSYGYTF. Written as DNA, the CDR3 is TGTGCCAGCAGCCAGGGACAGGTACCCACAAGCTATGGCTACACCTTC. Full variable domain (rest looked up from reference TRBV7-2 and TRBJ1-2): GAGVSQSPSNKVTEKGKDVELRCDPISGHTALYWYRQSLGQGLEFLIYFQGNSAPDKSGLPSDRFSAERTGGSVSTLTIQRTQQEDSAVYLCASSQGQVPTSYGYTFGSGTRLTVV.

This clone has only a few counts. The gene calls are TRBV7-9 and TRBJ1-4, with D uncertain. CDR1 is SEHNR, CDR2 FQNEAQ, per germline (reference sequence). V lost 7 bases and J 4 bases, leaving 7 bases between the germline ends. The CDR3 consists of 12 residues. For the CDR3, the DNA is TGTGCCAGCACGAGGCGTAATGAAAAACTGTTTTTT. Its translation is CASTRRNEKLFF.

The gene calls are TRBV4-2 and TRBJ1-4, with 8 bases that match TRBD1. Germline CDR1 and CDR2: LGHNA and YNFKEQ. With 4 bases clipped from V and 8 bases from J, the junction kept 9 bases outside the gene matches. The CDR3 spans 15 residues. CDR3 residues: CASSLGTGAYEKLFF. The CDR3 DNA reads as TGTGCCAGCAGCCTCGGGACAGGAGCATACGAAAAACTGTTTTTT.

J is TRBJ2-5 and V is TRBV28; D assignment may be TRBD1 or TRBD2 (5 bases each). Between the trimmed V and J ends, which lost 5 bases and 6 bases, there was a span of 22 bases. The germline CDR1 and CDR2 sequences are MDHEN and SYDVKM. The CDR3 spans 16 residues. This chain's CDR3 is CASSPGPHLAGKTQYF. The CDR3, as DNA: TGTGCCAGCAGTCCGGGGCCCCACCTAGCTGGAAAGACCCAGTACTTC. Full variable domain (rest looked up from reference TRBV28 and TRBJ2-5): DVKVTQSSRYLVKRTGEKVFLECVQDMDHENMFWYRQDPGLGLRLIYFSYDVKMKEKGDIPEGYSVSREKKERFSLILESASTNQTSMYLCASSPGPHLAGKTQYFGPGTRLLVL.

This CDR3 reads CASSPPAWETQYF. DNA for the CDR3: TGTGCCAGCTCACCACCGGCATGGGAGACCCAGTACTTC. This chain joins TRBV18 and TRBJ2-5; no definite D call. The CDR3 has 13 residues. Trimming left V 0 bases short and J 5 bases short, with 7 bases between. CDR1 KGHSH and CDR2 LQKENI come from the germline V gene.

The rearrangement links TRBV4-3 to TRBJ1-2, with TRBD1 matching 10 bases. CDR3 length: 11 residues. The germline CDR1 and CDR2 sequences are LGHNA and YSLEER. The junction had 3 bases not matched to a gene; V was cut back by 11 bases and J by 6 bases. The CDR3 region is CAGQGEDGYTF. In DNA form, the CDR3 reads TGCGCCGGACAGGGGGAGGATGGCTACACCTTC.

This chain links TRBV5-6 with TRBJ2-1; D may be TRBD1 or TRBD2 (6 bases each). CDR1 is SGHDT, CDR2 YYEEEE, per germline. V lost 4 bases and J 0 bases, leaving 11 bases between the germline ends. There are 15 residues in the CDR3. CDR3 region: CASSRGTTSYNEQFF. The CDR3 bases are TGTGCCAGCAGCCGCGGGACAACCTCCTACAATGAGCAGTTCTTC.

The table lists this clone with a count of one. V usage is TRBV2 and J usage is TRBJ2-2, with TRBD1 matching over 8 bases. Germline V CDR1 and CDR2: SNHLY, FYNNEI. This CDR3 comprises 17 residues. The junction had 7 bases not matched to a gene; V was cut back by 2 bases and J by 2 bases. CDR3 sequence (DNA): TGTGCCAGCAGTGAATACCAGGGGGCTATTAACACCGGGGAGCTGTTTTTT. Translated, it gives CASSEYQGAINTGELFF.